The sequence of this TCR beta chain was determined in a study of beta chain features in type 1 diabetes. J was trimmed by 4 bases and V by 0 bases; bases with no gene match: 7. The CDR3 length is 16 residues. Germline CDR1 is SGDLS and CDR2 is YYNGEE. Averaging about 116 mL, one heparinised blood draw came from each individual donor. Only a few counts were recorded for this clone. The antigen is unknown. Study-level points and caveats: Shortening that was moderate but significant affected the TCRB CDR3s of Type 1 diabetes patients in all four CD4+ subsets. VDJ junctions from type 1 diabetes patients carried fewer insertions and larger deletions. Patients' naive, central memory and regulatory TCRB repertoires appeared more alike than those of healthy donors.

TCRB transcripts that were expressed got sequenced, as all of the isolated RNA had been reverse transcribed. Sequencing was performed with immunoSEQ multiplex PCR; in TCRdb, only in-frame clones are kept and a portion is missing. The sample includes 900,000 or so clones, roughly a sixth seen only once; the top ten take 0.02% to 0.03%. The sequence was collected from a woman aged 18-35 years in good health. The sample taken for sequencing was naive CD4+ T cells from blood. The chain carries TRBV9 and TRBJ1-2, with 9 bases identical to TRBD1. This chain's CDR3 is CASSVEPGQGTYGYTF. The DNA for the CDR3 is TGTGCCAGCAGCGTAGAGCCGGGACAGGGTACCTATGGCTACACCTTC.